This passage covers 13 T cell receptor beta chains from one sample sequenced in a study of blood T cell repertoires in COVID-19. The data were produced by immunoSEQ multiplex PCR, yet TCRdb's version contains in-frame clones alone and is incomplete. The sample shows over 100,000 clones, about 89% of them seen only once. Sequencing input: peripheral blood. Receptors originate from a man between 60 and 75 years old with COVID-19, enrolled during active disease.

V and J are TRBV7-9 and TRBJ2-1; TRBD1 is a possible D gene (6 bases). Germline V CDR1 and CDR2: SEHNR, FQNEAQ (reference sequence). The CDR3 has 14 amino acids. Trimming stripped 5 bases from V and 4 bases from J, with 12 bases between. In DNA, the CDR3 is TGTGCCAGCAGCCTAACTACAGGGTACAATGAGCAGTTCTTC. Its translation: CASSLTTGYNEQFF.

This chain uses TRBV5-4 with TRBJ2-7; 7 bases are shared with TRBD1. The CDR3 runs to 14 residues. Trimming cost V 2 bases and J 0 bases; bases outside gene matches: 2. Germline assignment: CDR1 SGHNT and CDR2 YYREEE (reference sequence). As DNA, the CDR3 is TGTGCCAGCAGCTTTGGGACAGTCTCCTACGAGCAGTACTTC. As protein: CASSFGTVSYEQYF.

This clone was recorded a few times. The chain recombines TRBV11-2 with TRBJ2-5; D is unclear. Germline CDR1 is SGHAT and CDR2 is FQNNGV. This CDR3 has 12 amino acids. The germline V and J ends were trimmed by 2 bases and 10 bases, with 11 bases remaining between them. The CDR3 DNA follows: TGTGCCAGCAGCTTAACGACTTATGACCAGTACTTC. Translating it yields CASSLTTYDQYF.

The chain carries TRBV7-2 and TRBJ2-5, with D hard to call. There are 13 residues in the CDR3. Germline lookup yields CDR1 SGHTA and CDR2 FQGNSA. The V end lost 2 bases, the J end lost 4 bases, and 8 bases lay between the germline ends. The CDR3 loop reads CASSLSPGETQYF. The CDR3 nucleotides are TGTGCCAGCAGCTTAAGTCCCGGAGAGACCCAGTACTTC.

The gene calls are TRBV3-1 (or the pseudogene TRBV3-2) and TRBJ1-6; 9 bases align to TRBD1. V gave up 2 bases and J gave up 9 bases; unmatched junction bases: 11. The CDR3 loop spans 17 amino acids. Germline V gene data show CDR1 as LGHDT and CDR2 as YNNKEL (reference sequence). The CDR3 region has the DNA TGTGCCAGCAGCCAACCCACCGGGACAGGGTCTGGTTCACCCCTCCACTTT. Its translation is CASSQPTGTGSGSPLHF.

This chain connects TRBV29-1 to TRBJ2-7; 8 positions match TRBD1. Germline V gene sequence: CDR1 SQVTM, CDR2 ANQGSEA. V was pared by 7 bases and J by 3 bases, with 17 bases of the junction left unmatched. The CDR3 is 16 residues long. In DNA, the CDR3 is TGCAGCGCACTTTCTCAACATTCCGGGACAGGCTACGAGCAGTACTTC. Translating it yields CSALSQHSGTGYEQYF.

As regards this clone: The junction departs from germline at one end; a sequencing error may be responsible. This chain links TRBV9 with TRBJ2-1, with a possible D match to TRBD1 (6 bases). The germline V gene has CDR1 SGDLS and CDR2 YYNGEE. CDR3 length equals 15 residues. CDR3 DNA: TGTGCCAGCAGTGTAGAGGGGGAATCCTACAATGAGCAGTTCTTC. Protein: CASSVEGESYNEQFF.

The chain links TRBV11-2 to TRBJ1-5; tentatively, D is TRBD1 (5 bases). This CDR3 comprises 16 residues. Germline V lookup: CDR1 SGHAT, CDR2 FQNNGV. With 3 bases removed from V and 6 bases from J, the gap between germline ends came to 18 bases. The CDR3 protein is CASSFPTTVSVQPQHF. CDR3 coding DNA: TGTGCCAGCAGCTTCCCAACGACAGTTTCGGTTCAGCCCCAGCATTTT. Full variable domain (remainder filled in from reference TRBV11-2 and TRBJ1-5): EAGVAQSPRYKIIEKRQSVAFWCNPISGHATLYWYQQILGQGPKLLIQFQNNGVVDDSQLPKDRFSAERLKGVDSTLKIQPAKLEDSAVYLCASSFPTTVSVQPQHFGDGTRLSIL.

The chain is built from TRBV11-2 and TRBJ1-2, with D possibly being TRBD1 (6 bases). There are 15 residues in the CDR3. CDR1 is SGHAT, CDR2 FQNNGV, per germline. V was trimmed by 3 bases and J by 4 bases, leaving 15 bases between them. This chain's CDR3 is CASSFGTIDGYGYTF. CDR3 nucleotide sequence: TGTGCCAGCAGCTTCGGGACAATTGATGGCTATGGCTACACCTTC.

The genes are TRBV13 and TRBJ2-7; 8 nucleotides agree with TRBD2. The CDR3 covers 13 residues. CDR1 is PRHDT, CDR2 FYEKMQ, per germline (reference sequence). J gave up 4 bases and V 3 bases, and 2 bases lay outside the gene matches. The CDR3 spells CASSFGGGYEQYF. The CDR3 DNA follows: TGTGCCAGCAGCTTCGGGGGGGGATACGAGCAGTACTTC.

The rearrangement uses TRBV2 and TRBJ1-1; the match to TRBD1 covers 12 bases. The V gene end was trimmed by 6 bases and the J gene end by 5 bases; junction bases not matched to a gene: 7. The CDR3 is 15 residues long. Germline-derived CDR1 and CDR2 are SNHLY and FYNNEI. This chain's CDR3 is CASRGDRGLRTEAFF. The CDR3 DNA follows: TGTGCCAGCAGGGGGGACAGGGGGCTAAGGACTGAAGCTTTCTTT.

J is TRBJ1-5 and V is TRBV4-1; unclear D gene. Germline V gives CDR1 MGHRA, CDR2 YSYEKL. The CDR3 is 17 residues long. V was clipped by 0 bases and J by 2 bases, with 14 bases between them. CDR3 sequence (DNA): TGCGCCAGCAGCCAAGATCTAGAGGGCGAGCGCAATCAGCCCCAGCATTTT. Its protein is CASSQDLEGERNQPQHF.

This clone was seen a handful of times. The rearrangement uses TRBV29-1 and TRBJ1-2, with D unclear. Germline CDR1 and CDR2: SQVTM and ANQGSEA. The germline V and J ends were trimmed by 0 bases and 4 bases, with 12 bases remaining between them. The length of the CDR3 is 14 residues. This chain's CDR3 is CSVEDVAGGYGYTF. The CDR3 DNA reads as TGCAGCGTTGAAGATGTGGCGGGCGGCTATGGCTACACCTTC.